This TCR beta chain was recorded in a study of blood T cell repertoires in COVID-19. Looking at the study overall: Italy, Spain and the United States were the sources of the convalescent and acute COVID-19 samples.

Original data processing: Reference gene primers were amplified, and this amplification served to estimate nucleated cell counts. TCRdb's table, derived via immunoSEQ multiplex PCR, lists solely in-frame clones and lacks some. That table supplies the V and J calls and clone size; D and trimming were determined from the DNA. This table has around 380,000 clones, about 87% appearing once. Germline CDR1 is LNHDA and CDR2 is SQIVND (reference sequence). V trimming: 5 bases; J trimming: 3 bases; junction bases outside the gene matches: 4. The CDR3 consists of 14 residues. Membership in each cohort depended on participant-reported clinical history. Recovered status applied to Cohort 3 donors who had two consecutive negative PCRs. It also applied to those with clearance or with symptom resolution.

The genes are TRBV19 and TRBJ2-7, with TRBD1 matching 10 bases. The source is a man aged 25 to 40 who had recovered from COVID-19. The sample taken for sequencing was PBMCs or T cells enriched from blood (not recorded which). The CDR3 here is CASSPRDRGYEQYF. The CDR3 DNA is TGTGCCAGTAGTCCCCGGGACAGGGGCTACGAGCAGTACTTC.